The 2 T cell receptor beta chains presented below share a single source sample, sequenced in a study of OX40 agonist ivuxolimab in advanced cancers. Sequencing used immunoSEQ multiplex PCR; TCRdb keeps in-frame clones, though not all of them. The data contain about 72,000 clones, around 89% of them seen just once; the ten biggest clones take up around 0.93%. The sequences come from CD4+ or CD8+ T cells sorted from blood, collected in a trial of the OX40 agonist ivuxolimab. The origin of the receptors is an adult with an advanced solid tumor such as melanoma, head and neck, liver or kidney cancer.

This clone showed up just a few times. V gene TRBV13 combines with J gene TRBJ2-3; D is unclear. Germline-derived CDR1 and CDR2 are PRHDT and FYEKMQ (reference sequence). The CDR3 spans 11 residues. The V gene lost 8 bases and the J gene lost 6 bases, with 9 bases spanning the gap. CDR3 nucleotides: TGTGCCAGCGGCATCGCCGATACGCAGTATTTT. It is translated as CASGIADTQYF.

This clone is labeled medium-sized. V and J are TRBV9 and TRBJ1-1; TRBD1 is a possible D gene (6 bases). The V end lost 0 bases, the J end lost 4 bases, and 10 bases lay between the germline ends. The CDR3 length is 14 residues. Germline V gene data show CDR1 as SGDLS and CDR2 as YYNGEE. CDR3: CASSVAQGLTEAFF. The CDR3 nucleotides read TGTGCCAGCAGCGTAGCACAGGGCCTCACTGAAGCTTTCTTT.